Below, 8 T cell receptor beta chains from the same sample are listed, as sequenced in a study of radiation and T cells in renal cell carcinoma. The method was immunoSEQ multiplex PCR; TCRdb's version includes in-frame clones alone and lacks a portion of them. The repertoire holds tens of thousands of clones, with under 90% as singletons. Time point in this sample: baseline pretreatment blood. Treatment given: 15 Gy SBRT to primary tumor, nephrectomy 4 weeks later. The sample in question was blood, obtained from a patient whose treatment included radiotherapy and nephrectomy. The origin of the receptors is a man aged 60 to 69 with renal cell carcinoma.

The rearrangement joins TRBV5-1 to TRBJ2-5; D might be TRBD1 (5 bases). This CDR3 is built from 15 residues. Germline V gene sequence: CDR1 SGHRS, CDR2 YFSETQ. With 6 bases removed from V and 4 bases from J, the gap between germline ends came to 19 bases. CDR3: CASTSRAGKGETQYF. In nucleotides, the CDR3 is TGCGCCAGCACCTCCCGGGCAGGGAAGGGAGAGACCCAGTACTTC.

The rearrangement links TRBV4-2 to TRBJ2-7; D uncertain. This CDR3 spans 15 amino acids. V lost 4 bases, J lost 3 bases, and 16 bases lay in between. In germline, CDR1 is LGHNA, CDR2 YNFKEQ. CDR3 nucleotide sequence: TGTGCCAGCAGCCCCCGTGAAGGATCAATCTACGAGCAGTACTTC. The encoded protein is CASSPREGSIYEQYF.

The genes are TRBV10-2 and TRBJ1-2, with a weak D call TRBD1 (5 bases). This CDR3 spans 15 amino acids. The germline V and J ends were trimmed by 6 bases and 8 bases, with 22 bases remaining between them. The V gene's germline CDR1 is WSHSY and CDR2 SAAADI. The chain's CDR3 is CASSEVLGREKGYTF. The CDR3 DNA reads TGCGCCAGCAGCGAGGTGTTGGGCAGGGAGAAGGGCTACACCTTC.

The chain is built from TRBV5-4 and TRBJ2-1; TRBD1 matches at 10 bases. J lost 5 bases, V lost 3 bases, and 11 bases had no gene match. This CDR3 comprises 17 residues. CDR1 is SGHNT and CDR2 is YYREEE in the germline V gene (reference sequence). The CDR3 nucleotides are TGTGCCAGCAGCTCGTCCCGGGACAGGGGTGGCCACAATGAGCAGTTCTTC. Translating it yields CASSSSRDRGGHNEQFF.

The chain couples TRBV29-1 to TRBJ2-3, with a possible D match to TRBD2 (5 bases). V lost 7 bases and J lost 2, with 16 bases in between. Germline V gene lookup returns CDR1 SQVTM and CDR2 ANQGSEA. The CDR3 covers 14 residues. For the CDR3, the DNA is TGCAGCGCCGGCGGCGGGTTCCCCACAGATACGCAGTATTTT. Translating gives CSAGGGFPTDTQYF.

The chain uses TRBV7-9 and TRBJ2-5; TRBD2 agrees at 12 bases. This CDR3 has 15 residues. The trim removed 5 bases at V and 4 bases at J, leaving 5 bases unmatched. Germline loops: CDR1 SEHNR, CDR2 FQNEAQ (reference sequence). The CDR3 region is CASSTVLAGGETQYF. The CDR3 bases are TGTGCCAGCAGCACGGTACTAGCGGGGGGAGAGACCCAGTACTTC.

The rearrangement links TRBV5-1 to TRBJ2-7; tentative D call: TRBD1 (5 bases). Deletions cut 1 base from V and 2 bases from J, with 13 bases between. The CDR3 runs to 15 residues. Germline values: CDR1 SGHRS, CDR2 YFSETQ. CDR3 sequence (DNA): TGCGCCAGCAGCTTGTCGGGCAGGGTTGCCTACGAGCAGTACTTC. Protein product: CASSLSGRVAYEQYF.

This clone came up once. This rearrangement joins TRBV6-1 to TRBJ1-5, with D unresolved. The CDR3 totals 14 residues. Germline CDR1 reads MNHNS; CDR2 reads SASEGT. V shed 8 bases and J shed 0 bases, with 11 bases lying between them. This chain's CDR3 is CASGRQISNQPQHF. CDR3 nucleotides: TGTGCCAGCGGGCGTCAAATTAGCAATCAGCCCCAGCATTTT.